This paragraph reports one T cell receptor (beta chain). Its specificity is not known. Through a sample-barcoded 5' primer and a J-beta primer mix, a second PCR was run for about 6 to 12 cycles. MiXCR, run by TCRdb on the 5' RACE reads, gives a single entry per CDR3 protein. The sample gives 910,000 or so distinct CDR3 sequences, about 51% of which show up once; roughly a fifth is in the top ten. The source of the sample is a study of blood T cells in healthy people across ages. Study outcomes and limitations: Measured against age, TCR beta diversity per million T cells decreased in a roughly linear manner.

Every sample had a minimum of 6 million PBMCs isolated. The sequencing sample was made of blood. This TCR was sampled from an older woman in good health.

The CDR3 loop is CSAEGGGSYEQYF. The CDR3 DNA follows: TGCAGTGCTGAAGGTGGGGGCTCCTACGAGCAGTACTTC. The rearrangement links TRBV20-1 to TRBJ2-7; possibly TRBD1 or TRBD2 for D (5 bases each). The CDR3 runs to 13 residues. CDR1 DFQATT and CDR2 SNEGSKA come from the germline V gene (reference sequence). V was pared by 5 bases and J by 0 bases, with 11 bases between.